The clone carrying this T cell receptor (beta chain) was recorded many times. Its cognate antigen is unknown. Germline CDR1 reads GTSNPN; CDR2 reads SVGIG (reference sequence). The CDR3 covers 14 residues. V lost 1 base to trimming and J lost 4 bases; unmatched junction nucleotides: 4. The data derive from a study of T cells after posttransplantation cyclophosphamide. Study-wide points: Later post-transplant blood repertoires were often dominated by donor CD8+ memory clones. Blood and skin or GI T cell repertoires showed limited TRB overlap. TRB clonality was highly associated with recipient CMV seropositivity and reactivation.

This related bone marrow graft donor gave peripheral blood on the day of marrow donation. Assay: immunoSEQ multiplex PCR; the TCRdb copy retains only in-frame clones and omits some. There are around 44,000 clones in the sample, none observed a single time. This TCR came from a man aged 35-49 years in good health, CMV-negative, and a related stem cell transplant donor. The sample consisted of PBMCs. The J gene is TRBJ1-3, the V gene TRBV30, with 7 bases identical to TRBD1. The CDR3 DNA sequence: TGTGCCTGGAGTGGGACAGGCGGAGGAAACACCATATATTTT. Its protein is CAWSGTGGGNTIYF.